The entry below gives a single TCR beta chain sequence along with its context. The data derive from a study of B cell selection in AIRE deficiency. The protocol was immunoSEQ multiplex PCR, while the TCRdb copy is restricted to in-frame clones and leaves out a portion. The sample lists 20,000 to 25,000 clones; around 97% were seen once. Conventional CD4 T cells were sorted as CD4+CD127+ cells. CDR1 is SGHRS, CDR2 YFSETQ, per germline. This CDR3 comprises 15 residues. V shed 4 bases and J shed 0 bases, with 10 bases lying between them. The origin of this receptor is a human donor with AIRE deficiency. The specimen sequenced was conventional CD4+ T cells sorted from PBMCs. This sequence joins TRBV5-1 and TRBJ1-4; D unclear. The CDR3 region has the DNA TGCGCCAGCAGCCGGGCAGGCACAACTAATGAAAAACTGTTTTTT. Protein: CASSRAGTTNEKLFF.